This T cell receptor beta chain was sequenced in a study of a mutant IDH1 vaccine in newly diagnosed glioma. About the research overall: Vaccination followed radiotherapy alone by 4-6 weeks, or accompanied temozolomide cycles. Pretreatment consisted of radiotherapy, temozolomide, or both, with most receiving both. The study's findings and limits: Whatever changes occurred in top peripheral T cell clonotypes seemed unrelated to pseudoprogression. Evidence of vaccine-induced immune responses was documented in 85% to 95% of patients.

Only in-frame clones appear in the TCRdb table, and some are missing; sequencing was by immunoSEQ multiplex PCR. The sample has some 63,000 clones; roughly 74% are singletons. As to time point: week 35, safety follow-up. Doses consisted of 300 ug of mutant IDH1 20-mer peptide each, paired with topical imiquimod. The germline V and J ends were trimmed by 4 bases and 8 bases, with 8 bases remaining between them. The CDR3 loop spans 12 amino acids. Germline V gene lookup returns CDR1 MNHEY and CDR2 SMNVEV (reference sequence). For this clone: What it binds is not known.

The chain has TRBV27 and TRBJ1-4; no reliable D call. Sample: PBMCs, taken from a glioma patient whose treatment included an IDH1 peptide vaccine. The TCR was taken from a man aged 50-60 years with glioma. CDR3 region: CASSSRGEKLFF. CDR3 DNA sequence: TGTGCCAGCAGTTCAAGAGGGGAAAAACTGTTTTTT.